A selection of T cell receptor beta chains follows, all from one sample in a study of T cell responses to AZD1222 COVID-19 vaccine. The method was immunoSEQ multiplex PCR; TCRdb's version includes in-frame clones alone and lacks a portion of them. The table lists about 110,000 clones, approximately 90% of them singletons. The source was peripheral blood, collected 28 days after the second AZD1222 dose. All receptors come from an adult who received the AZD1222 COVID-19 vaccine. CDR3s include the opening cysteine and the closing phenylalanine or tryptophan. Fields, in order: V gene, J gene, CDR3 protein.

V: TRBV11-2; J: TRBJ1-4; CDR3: CASSLRGGYEKLFF
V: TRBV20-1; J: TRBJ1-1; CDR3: CSARSPPDAFF
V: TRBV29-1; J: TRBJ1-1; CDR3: CSVVGPTEAFF
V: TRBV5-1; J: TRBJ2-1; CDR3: CASSLDARGGEQFF
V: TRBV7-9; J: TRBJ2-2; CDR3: CASSSDQRGGTGELFF
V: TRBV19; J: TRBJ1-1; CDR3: CASSISVNTEAFF
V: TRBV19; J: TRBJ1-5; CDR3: CASSPEVNQPQHF
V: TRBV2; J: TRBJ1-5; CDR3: CASRRDYSNQPQHF
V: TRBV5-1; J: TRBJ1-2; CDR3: CASSVRDRLAGYTF
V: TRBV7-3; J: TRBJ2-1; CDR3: CASGVLDNEQFF
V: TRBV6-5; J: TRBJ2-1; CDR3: CASSYGGRGNEQFF
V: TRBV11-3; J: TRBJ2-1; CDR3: CASSLDQGGTSSYNEQFF
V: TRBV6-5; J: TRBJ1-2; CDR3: CASDRDGQGIYGYTF
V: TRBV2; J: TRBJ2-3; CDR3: CASNQGASTDTQYF
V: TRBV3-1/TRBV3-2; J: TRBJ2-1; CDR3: CASSQGAIDNEQFF
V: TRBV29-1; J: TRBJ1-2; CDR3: CSANQGGGYGYTF
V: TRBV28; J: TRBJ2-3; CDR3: CASSQIQGPGGTDTQYF
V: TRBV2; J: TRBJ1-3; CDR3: CASSEPASGNTIYF
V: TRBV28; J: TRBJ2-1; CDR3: CASSLRGLHEQFF
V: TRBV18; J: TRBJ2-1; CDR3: CASSPPPQGPSLEQFF